The subject of this entry is one T cell receptor beta chain. TCRdb's copy holds only in-frame clones and misses some; the assay was immunoSEQ multiplex PCR. This sample yields approximately 50,000 clones, of which around 80% are seen a single time; approximately 3.2% belongs to the top ten. The sample is drawn from a study of PD-1 blockade in mismatch repair-deficient tumors. Study-wide background: Patients had around 12 mismatch repair-deficient cancer types, all previously treated and progressing.

Trimming shortened V by 1 base and J by 4 bases, and 10 bases separated the two germline ends. Per the germline V gene, CDR1 is MNHEY and CDR2 is SMNVEV (reference sequence). This CDR3 has 15 residues. The chain links TRBV27 to TRBJ2-2; no firm D call. This clonotype was obtained from an adult with mismatch repair-deficient cancer. The sequencing here drew on peripheral blood, taken 4 weeks after starting pembrolizumab. CDR3 sequence reads: CASSLYPKRTGELFF. Here the CDR3 DNA reads TGTGCCAGCAGTTTATATCCGAAGCGCACCGGGGAGCTGTTTTTT.